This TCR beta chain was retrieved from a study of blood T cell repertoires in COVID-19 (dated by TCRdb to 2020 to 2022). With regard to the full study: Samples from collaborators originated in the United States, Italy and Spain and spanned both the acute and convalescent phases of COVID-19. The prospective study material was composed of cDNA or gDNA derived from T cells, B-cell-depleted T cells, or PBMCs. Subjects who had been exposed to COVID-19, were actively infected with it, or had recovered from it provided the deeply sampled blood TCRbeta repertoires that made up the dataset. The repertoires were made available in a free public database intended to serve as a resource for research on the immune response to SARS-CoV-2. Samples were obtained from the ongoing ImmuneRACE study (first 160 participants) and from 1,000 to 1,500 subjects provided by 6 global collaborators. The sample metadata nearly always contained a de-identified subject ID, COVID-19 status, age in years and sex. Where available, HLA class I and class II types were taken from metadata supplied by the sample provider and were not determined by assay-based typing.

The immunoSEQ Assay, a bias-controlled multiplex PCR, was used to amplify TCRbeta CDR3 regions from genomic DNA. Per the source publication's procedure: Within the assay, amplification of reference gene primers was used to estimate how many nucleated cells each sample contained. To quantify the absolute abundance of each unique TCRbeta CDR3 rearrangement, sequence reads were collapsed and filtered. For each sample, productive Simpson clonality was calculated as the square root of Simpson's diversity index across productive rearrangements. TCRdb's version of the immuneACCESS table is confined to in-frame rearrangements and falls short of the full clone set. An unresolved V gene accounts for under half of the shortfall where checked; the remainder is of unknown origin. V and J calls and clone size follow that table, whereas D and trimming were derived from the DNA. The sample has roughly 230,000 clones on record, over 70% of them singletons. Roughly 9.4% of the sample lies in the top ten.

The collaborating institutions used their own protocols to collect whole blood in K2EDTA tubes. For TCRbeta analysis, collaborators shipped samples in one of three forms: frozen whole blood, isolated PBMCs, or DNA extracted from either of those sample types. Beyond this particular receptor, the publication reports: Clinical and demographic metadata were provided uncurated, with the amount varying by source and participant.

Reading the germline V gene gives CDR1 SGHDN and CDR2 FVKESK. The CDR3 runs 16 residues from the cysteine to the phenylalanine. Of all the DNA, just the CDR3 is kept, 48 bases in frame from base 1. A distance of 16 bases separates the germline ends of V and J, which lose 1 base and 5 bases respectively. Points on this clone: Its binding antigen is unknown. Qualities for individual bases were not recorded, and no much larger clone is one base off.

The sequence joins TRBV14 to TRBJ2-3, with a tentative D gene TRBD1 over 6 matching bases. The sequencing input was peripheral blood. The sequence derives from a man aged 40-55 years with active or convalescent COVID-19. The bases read TGTGCCAGCAGCCAAGTAGGGGGACGCTTGGGAGATACGCAGTATTTT. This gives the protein CASSQVGGRLGDTQYF.